The 29 T cell receptor beta chains presented below share a single source sample, sequenced in a study of beta chain features in type 1 diabetes. Expressed TCRB transcripts got sequenced, as all isolated RNA was reverse transcribed. Repertoires were generated with immunoSEQ multiplex PCR, while TCRdb's copy carries only in-frame clones and drops some. The sample carries 620,000 or so clones, 15% to 19% recorded once. Material: naive CD4+ T cells from blood. The receptors were sampled from a man aged 18 to 30 in good health.

This clone has more than one count but fewer than ten. The chain uses TRBV6-6 and TRBJ1-2; 10 nucleotides line up with TRBD1. The CDR3 extends over 14 amino acids. Germline V lookup: CDR1 MNHNY, CDR2 SVGAGI (reference sequence). The ends lost 5 bases at V and 8 bases at J; junction bases unmatched: 8. CDR3 DNA sequence: TGTGCCAGCAGTCAGAGCGGACAGGGGGGCGGCTACACCTTC. It encodes CASSQSGQGGGYTF.

DNA of the CDR3: TGTGCCAGCAGCAGGAGTGCTAGCACAGATACGCAGTATTTT. Protein product: CASSRSASTDTQYF. The genes are TRBV13 and TRBJ2-3; unclear D gene. The ends were cut back, 5 bases at V and 0 bases at J, with 9 bases in the middle. There are 14 residues in the CDR3. Germline-derived CDR1 and CDR2 are PRHDT and FYEKMQ (reference sequence).

In its sample, this clone was seen a few times. The chain is built from TRBV4-3 and TRBJ2-7, with TRBD1 matching 8 bases. This CDR3 is built from 15 residues. Germline-derived CDR1 and CDR2 are LGHNA and YSLEER. After removal of 0 bases from V and 3 bases from J, the junction contained 4 bases not matched to a gene. The CDR3 sequence: CASSQEGQAVYEQYF. CDR3 sequence (DNA): TGCGCCAGCAGCCAAGAGGGACAGGCCGTCTACGAGCAGTACTTC.

For this clone: The sample holds other DNA sequences that translate to the same CDR3. V and J are TRBV18 and TRBJ2-5; D not certain. This CDR3 is 10 amino acids long. Deletions cut 6 bases from V and 2 bases from J, with 1 base between. Germline assignment: CDR1 KGHSH and CDR2 LQKENI. CDR3 coding DNA: TGTGCCAGCTCGCAAGAGACCCAGTACTTC. It is translated as CASSQETQYF.

This clone was seen a handful of times. The chain joins TRBV5-1 to TRBJ2-3; D unresolved. V was pared by 6 bases and J by 1 base, with 6 bases between. The CDR3 covers 12 residues. Germline assignment: CDR1 SGHRS and CDR2 YFSETQ. The CDR3 coding sequence is TGCGCCAGCAACGATCGCACAGATACGCAGTATTTT. Translated: CASNDRTDTQYF.

V gene TRBV28 combines with J gene TRBJ2-7; 11 positions agree with TRBD2. The CDR3 is 15 amino acids. V shed 1 base, J shed 2 bases, and the junction held 1 base outside the gene matches. CDR1 is MDHEN, CDR2 SYDVKM, per germline. The DNA of the CDR3 is TGTGCCAGCAGTTTATTGGGACTAGCGGCCTACGAGCAGTACTTC. It specifies CASSLLGLAAYEQYF.

The sample holds a few counts of this clone. The chain combines TRBV9 with TRBJ2-6, with TRBD1 matching over 7 bases. The V gene end was trimmed by 4 bases and the J gene end by 2 bases; junction bases not matched to a gene: 15. The length of the CDR3 is 19 residues. Per germline, CDR1 SGDLS and CDR2 YYNGEE. CDR3 bases: TGTGCCAGCAGCCCTCGACAGGGATTGCAAGTCCCTGGGGCCAACGTCCTGACTTTC. It translates to CASSPRQGLQVPGANVLTF.

There are a few counts of this clone. The V and J genes are TRBV12-5 and TRBJ2-1, with 8 bases aligning to TRBD2. CDR1 and CDR2 (germline): LGHNT, FRNRAP. The CDR3 has 16 amino acids. The V gene end was trimmed by 0 bases and the J gene end by 6 bases; junction bases not matched to a gene: 7. This CDR3 is CASGLVVSGDVNEQFF. For the CDR3, the DNA is TGTGCTAGTGGTTTGGTAGTTAGCGGGGACGTCAATGAGCAGTTCTTC.

This chain links TRBV7-9 with TRBJ2-5; D is possibly TRBD1 (6 bases). CDR3 length equals 15 residues. V shed 4 bases and J shed 2 bases, with 14 bases lying between them. Per germline, CDR1 SEHNR and CDR2 FQNEAQ (reference sequence). CDR3 in DNA: TGTGCCAGCAGCTCAGACGGGACACCGCAAGAGACCCAGTACTTC. It is translated as CASSSDGTPQETQYF.

V is TRBV9 and J is TRBJ1-2; 12 positions match TRBD1. Looked up from germline, CDR1 is SGDLS and CDR2 is YYNGEE. The CDR3 spans 15 residues. With 3 bases clipped from V and 7 bases from J, the junction kept 7 bases outside the gene matches. The CDR3 region is CASSGVGTGGFGYTF. CDR3 in DNA: TGTGCCAGCAGCGGAGTAGGGACAGGGGGCTTTGGCTACACCTTC. Supplemented by reference TRBV9 and TRBJ1-2, the full variable domain reads DSGVTQTPKHLITATGQRVTLRCSPRSGDLSVYWYQQSLDQGLQFLIQYYNGEERAKGNILERFSAQQFPDLHSELNLSSLELGDSALYFCASSGVGTGGFGYTFGSGTRLTVV.

This clone was counted between two and nine times. The J gene is TRBJ2-1, the V gene TRBV5-1; TRBD1 aligns across 8 bases. The germline CDR1 and CDR2 sequences are SGHRS and YFSETQ. The CDR3 runs to 16 residues. The trim removed 6 bases at V and 1 base at J, leaving 9 bases unmatched. CDR3 amino acids: CASTPGRTGSYNEQFF. In nucleotides, the CDR3 is TGCGCCAGCACCCCTGGACGGACAGGGTCCTACAATGAGCAGTTCTTC.

The rearrangement links TRBV29-1 to TRBJ1-1; D might be TRBD1 (6 bases). Per germline, CDR1 SQVTM and CDR2 ANQGSEA. The V end was cut by 7 bases, the J end by 4 bases, with 16 bases between. The CDR3 loop spans 13 amino acids. Written as DNA, the CDR3 is TGCAGCGCCGACAGGACCGGGGGCACTGAAGCTTTCTTT. Its protein is CSADRTGGTEAFF.

In its sample, this clone was seen a few times. The DNA of the CDR3 is TGTGCCAGCAGCTTGGACCGCGTTGGCTACACCTTC. Residues: CASSLDRVGYTF. The V and J genes are TRBV5-8 and TRBJ1-2; the D is unclear. Trimming removed 0 bases from V and 7 bases from J, with 7 bases in between. The CDR3 has 12 residues. Germline lookup yields CDR1 SGHTS and CDR2 YDEGEE.

The chain uses TRBV28 and TRBJ2-7; 9 nucleotides align to TRBD2. There are 14 residues in the CDR3. From germline, CDR1 is MDHEN and CDR2 SYDVKM. The J segment lost 3 bases and the V segment lost 5 bases, leaving 5 bases of the junction unmatched. The CDR3 sequence: CASSRSGSRYEQYF. In DNA form, the CDR3 reads TGTGCCAGCAGTCGTAGCGGGAGTCGCTACGAGCAGTACTTC.

This clone turned up a few times. The rearrangement links TRBV2 to TRBJ2-5, with a tentative D call TRBD1 (6 bases). Trimming removed 5 bases from V and 5 bases from J, with 18 bases in between. The V gene's germline CDR1 is SNHLY and CDR2 FYNNEI. The CDR3 is 15 amino acids. The CDR3 sequence: CASSNLSGGGETQYF. CDR3 DNA sequence: TGTGCCAGCAGTAACCTCAGTGGGGGCGGGGAGACCCAGTACTTC.

The sample holds many counts of this clone. The chain employs TRBV30 and TRBJ2-4; D is ambiguous. V lost 3 bases to trimming and J lost 9 bases, with 12 bases between them. The CDR3 covers 12 residues. Per the germline V gene, CDR1 is GTSNPN and CDR2 is SVGIG (reference sequence). CDR3 nucleotides: TGTGCCTGGAGGGAAGGATCCGGCATTCAGTACTTC. Translated: CAWREGSGIQYF. Full variable domain (rest looked up from reference TRBV30 and TRBJ2-4): SQTIHQWPATLVQPVGSPLSLECTVEGTSNPNLYWYRQAAGRGLQLLFYSVGIGQISSEVPQNLSASRPQDRQFILSSKKLLLSDSGFYLCAWREGSGIQYFGAGTRLSVL.

The chain uses TRBV7-6 and TRBJ1-2, with a possible D match to TRBD1 (5 bases). With 4 bases removed from V and 8 bases from J, the gap between germline ends came to 23 bases. This CDR3 is built from 16 residues. Germline V gives CDR1 SGHVS, CDR2 FNYEAQ. CDR3 DNA: TGTGCCAGCAGCTACACCTATGGGACTCTAAAGGGAGGCTACACCTTC. This encodes CASSYTYGTLKGGYTF.

This chain links TRBV4-2 with TRBJ1-1, with a tentative D call TRBD1 (5 bases). Trimming left V 0 bases short and J 0 bases short, with 11 bases between. Germline CDR1 and CDR2: LGHNA and YNFKEQ. The CDR3 has 16 residues. The CDR3 sequence: CASSQDRVGLNTEAFF. DNA of the CDR3: TGTGCCAGCAGCCAAGATCGTGTGGGACTGAACACTGAAGCTTTCTTT.

This rearrangement joins TRBV7-2 to TRBJ1-1; no clear D. V lost 3 bases, J lost 9 bases, and 11 bases lay in between. CDR3 length equals 12 residues. The germline V gene has CDR1 SGHTA and CDR2 FQGNSA. The CDR3, as DNA: TGTGCCAGCAGCTTGGCAAGGGAGAAAGCTTTCTTT. Translation gives CASSLAREKAFF. Filled out from reference TRBV7-2 and TRBJ1-1, the complete variable domain reads GAGVSQSPSNKVTEKGKDVELRCDPISGHTALYWYRQSLGQGLEFLIYFQGNSAPDKSGLPSDRFSAERTGGSVSTLTIQRTQQEDSAVYLCASSLAREKAFFGQGTRLTVV.

The chain couples TRBV28 to TRBJ2-7, with D possibly TRBD2 on 6 matching bases. The V gene lost 4 bases and the J gene lost 0 bases, with 16 bases spanning the gap. The CDR3 spans 16 residues. Germline V CDR1 and CDR2: MDHEN, SYDVKM. CDR3 in DNA: TGTGCCAGCAGTTCCCCCCTGAGGAGGGGCTCCTACGAGCAGTACTTC. Protein: CASSSPLRRGSYEQYF. The full variable domain, completed using reference TRBV28 and TRBJ2-7, is DVKVTQSSRYLVKRTGEKVFLECVQDMDHENMFWYRQDPGLGLRLIYFSYDVKMKEKGDIPEGYSVSREKKERFSLILESASTNQTSMYLCASSSPLRRGSYEQYFGPGTRLTVT.

This clone was seen a handful of times. The chain carries TRBV7-2 and TRBJ2-5; the match to TRBD1 covers 9 bases. The trim removed 2 bases at V and 4 bases at J, leaving 8 bases unmatched. Germline V gene lookup returns CDR1 SGHTA and CDR2 FQGNSA. This CDR3 contains 16 residues. The CDR3 DNA sequence: TGTGCCAGCAGCTTAAGACAGGGGGGATACGGAGAGACCCAGTACTTC. Its translation: CASSLRQGGYGETQYF.

In its sample, this clone was seen a few times. The rearrangement links TRBV5-6 to TRBJ1-6, with D possibly matching TRBD1 (6 bases). In germline, CDR1 is SGHDT, CDR2 YYEEEE. V was shortened by 4 bases and J by 10 bases, with 12 bases between the two germline ends. The CDR3 spans 13 residues. CDR3 residues: CASSPDSSSPLHF. The CDR3 region has the DNA TGTGCCAGCAGCCCGGACAGTTCCTCACCCCTCCACTTT.

The chain joins TRBV7-9 to TRBJ2-1; 7 bases fit TRBD2. Germline assignment: CDR1 SEHNR and CDR2 FQNEAQ (reference sequence). The CDR3 extends over 15 amino acids. With V trimmed by 4 bases and J by 12 bases, 15 bases remained unmatched. CDR3 residues: CASSWTRARGLVQFF. The CDR3 DNA sequence: TGTGCCAGCAGCTGGACTCGGGCGCGGGGGTTGGTGCAGTTCTTC.

CDR3 sequence reads: CASSLLGGRQETQYF. The DNA for the CDR3 is TGTGCCAGCAGTCTCCTCGGAGGCAGGCAAGAGACCCAGTACTTC. The rearrangement uses TRBV28 and TRBJ2-5, with D perhaps matching TRBD2 (5 bases). This CDR3 comprises 15 residues. V dropped 5 bases and J dropped 2 bases, with 15 bases sitting between them. Germline assignment: CDR1 MDHEN and CDR2 SYDVKM.

In its sample, this clone was seen a few times. The rearrangement uses TRBV7-2 and TRBJ2-2, with TRBD1 matching over 9 bases. Looked up from germline, CDR1 is SGHTA and CDR2 is FQGNSA. V lost 3 bases, J lost 4 bases, and 6 bases stayed unmatched. The CDR3 totals 16 residues. The CDR3 DNA is TGTGCCAGCAGCTTCACAGGGGGCGCGGGCACCGGGGAGCTGTTTTTT. Translated, it gives CASSFTGGAGTGELFF.

This clone was found a few times. The chain has TRBV11-2 and TRBJ2-7, with D maybe TRBD1 (6 bases). V lost 5 bases to trimming and J lost 2 bases, with 16 bases between them. The CDR3 is 15 amino acids. From germline, CDR1 is SGHAT and CDR2 FQNNGV. The CDR3 coding sequence is TGTGCCAGCAGCGGATTAACCAGGGGCACCTACGAGCAGTACTTC. Encoded protein: CASSGLTRGTYEQYF.

This clone was counted only a few times. This sequence joins TRBV6-6 and TRBJ1-3; possible D gene TRBD1, 5 bases. The germline gives CDR1 MNHNY, CDR2 SVGAGI (reference sequence). This CDR3 has 14 amino acids. The V and J ends lost 7 bases and 0 bases respectively, with 10 bases between them. CDR3 bases: TGTGCCAGCATGGGGGTACTCTCTGGAAACACCATATATTTT. Amino acids: CASMGVLSGNTIYF.

This clone was counted only a few times. This chain uses TRBV29-1 with TRBJ2-3; D is unresolved. This CDR3 contains 14 residues. Trimming took 6 bases from V and 0 from J, leaving 13 bases between them. Germline CDR1 SQVTM, CDR2 ANQGSEA. The CDR3 sequence is CSVIRSTSTDTQYF. For the CDR3, the DNA is TGCAGCGTGATTAGAAGCACTAGCACAGATACGCAGTATTTT.

V gene TRBV7-9 combines with J gene TRBJ1-3; D is ambiguous. Trimming took 2 bases from V and 8 from J, leaving 4 bases between them. Germline V gene sequence: CDR1 SEHNR, CDR2 FQNEAQ (reference sequence). The CDR3 loop spans 11 amino acids. Written as DNA, the CDR3 is TGTGCCAGCAGCTTAACGGACACCATATATTTT. Translation gives CASSLTDTIYF.